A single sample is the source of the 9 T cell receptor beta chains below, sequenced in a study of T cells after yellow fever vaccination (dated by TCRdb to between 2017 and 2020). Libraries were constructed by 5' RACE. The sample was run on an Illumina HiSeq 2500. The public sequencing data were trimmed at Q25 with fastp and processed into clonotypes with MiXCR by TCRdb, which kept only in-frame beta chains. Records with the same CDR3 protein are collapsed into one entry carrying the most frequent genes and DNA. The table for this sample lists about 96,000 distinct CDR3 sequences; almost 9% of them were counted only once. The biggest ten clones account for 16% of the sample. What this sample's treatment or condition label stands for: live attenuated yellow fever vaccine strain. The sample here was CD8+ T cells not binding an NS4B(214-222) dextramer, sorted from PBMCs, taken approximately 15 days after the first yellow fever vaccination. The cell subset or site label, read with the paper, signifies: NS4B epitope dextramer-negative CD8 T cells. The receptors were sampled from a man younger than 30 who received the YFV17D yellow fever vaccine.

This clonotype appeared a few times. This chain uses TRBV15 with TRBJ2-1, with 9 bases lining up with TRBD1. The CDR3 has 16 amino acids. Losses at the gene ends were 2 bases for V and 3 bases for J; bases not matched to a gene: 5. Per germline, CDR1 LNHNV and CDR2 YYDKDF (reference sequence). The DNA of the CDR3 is TGTGCCACCAGCAGAACGCGGGACAGGGTCTACAATGAGCAGTTCTTC. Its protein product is CATSRTRDRVYNEQFF.

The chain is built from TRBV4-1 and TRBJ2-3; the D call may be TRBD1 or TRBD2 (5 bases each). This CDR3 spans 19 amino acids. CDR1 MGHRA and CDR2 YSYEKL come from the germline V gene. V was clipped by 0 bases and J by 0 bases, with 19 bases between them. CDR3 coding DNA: TGCGCCAGCAGCCAAGAGTCGGCACAGGCGGGTTATAGCACAGATACGCAGTATTTT. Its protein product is CASSQESAQAGYSTDTQYF.

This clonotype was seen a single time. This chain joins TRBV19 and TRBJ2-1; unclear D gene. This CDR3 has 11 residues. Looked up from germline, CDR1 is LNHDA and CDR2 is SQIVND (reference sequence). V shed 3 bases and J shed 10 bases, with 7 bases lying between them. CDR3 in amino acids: CASSILGEQFF. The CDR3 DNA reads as TGTGCCAGTAGTATTTTAGGGGAGCAGTTCTTC.

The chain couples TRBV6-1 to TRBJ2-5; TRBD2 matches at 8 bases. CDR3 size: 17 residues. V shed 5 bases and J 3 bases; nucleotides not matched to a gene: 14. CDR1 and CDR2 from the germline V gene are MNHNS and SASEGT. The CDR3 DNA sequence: TGTGCCAGCAGTCCTCCCCCGGCTAGCGGGTGGGAAGAGACCCAGTACTTC. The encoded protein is CASSPPPASGWEETQYF.

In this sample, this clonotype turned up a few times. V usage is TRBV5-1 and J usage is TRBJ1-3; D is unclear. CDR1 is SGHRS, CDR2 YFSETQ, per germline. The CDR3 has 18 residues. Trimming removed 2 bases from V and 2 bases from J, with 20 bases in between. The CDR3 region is CASSFGQAPGVPGNTIYF. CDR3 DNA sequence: TGCGCCAGCAGCTTTGGTCAGGCACCGGGAGTTCCTGGAAACACCATATATTTT.

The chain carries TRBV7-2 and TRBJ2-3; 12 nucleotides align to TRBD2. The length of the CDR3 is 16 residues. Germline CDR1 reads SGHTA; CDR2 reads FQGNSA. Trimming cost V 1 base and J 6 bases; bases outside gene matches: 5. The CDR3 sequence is CASSLGTSGVGDTQYF. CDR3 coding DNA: TGTGCCAGCAGCTTAGGGACTAGCGGGGTAGGGGATACGCAGTATTTT.

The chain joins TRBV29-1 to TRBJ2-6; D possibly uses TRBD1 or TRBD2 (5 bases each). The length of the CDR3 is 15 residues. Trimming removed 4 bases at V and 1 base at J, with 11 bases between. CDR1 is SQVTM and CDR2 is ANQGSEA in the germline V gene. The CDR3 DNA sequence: TGCAGCGTTGTGGGGGAAGGGTCTGGGGCCAACGTCCTGACTTTC. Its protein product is CSVVGEGSGANVLTF.

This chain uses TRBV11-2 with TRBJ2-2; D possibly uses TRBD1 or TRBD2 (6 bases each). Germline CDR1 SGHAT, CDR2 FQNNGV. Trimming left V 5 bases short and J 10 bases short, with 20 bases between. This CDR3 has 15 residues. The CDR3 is CASSHRGQSKEELFF. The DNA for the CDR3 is TGTGCCAGCAGCCACCGGGGGCAGTCGAAGGAGGAGCTGTTTTTT.

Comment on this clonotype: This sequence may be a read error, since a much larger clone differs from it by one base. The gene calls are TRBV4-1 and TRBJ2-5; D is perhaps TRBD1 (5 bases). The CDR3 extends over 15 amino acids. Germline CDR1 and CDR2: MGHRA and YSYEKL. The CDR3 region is CDSSQVEGAQETQYF. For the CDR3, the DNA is TGCGACAGCAGCCAAGTGGAAGGGGCTCAAGAGACCCAGTACTTC.